These T cell receptor beta chains were read from a single sample in a study of CD8+CD57+ T cells in acquired aplastic anemia. In TCRdb, the reads were re-called with MiXCR into one record per CDR3 protein. This table has about 400,000 distinct CDR3 sequences, 55% to 70% appearing once. The material sequenced was sorted CD4+, CD8+, or CD8+CD57+ T cells (not recorded which) from PBMCs. The receptor set was obtained from a human donor in good health, serving as a control. Both conserved end residues are part of each CDR3. D genes are given only for firm matches. The size entry is marked missing in some rows and otherwise reads once, few, many or a size class.

cdr3_aa	cdr3_nt	clone_size	v_call	j_call	d_call
CASSLDLSGGDEQYF	TGTGCCAGCAGCTTAGACCTTAGCGGGGGTGATGAGCAGTATTTT	NA	TRBV11-2	TRBJ2-3	TRBD2
CASSQRGGDEQYF	TGTGCCAGCAGCCAGCGGGGGGGCGACGAGCAGTACTTC	NA	TRBV11-1	TRBJ2-7	TRBD2
CASSSRGIYGYTF	TGTGCCAGCAGCTCACGGGGGATCTATGGCTACACCTTC	NA	TRBV7-2	TRBJ1-2	NA
CATSKSSNTGELFF	TGTGCCACCAGTAAATCTTCGAACACCGGGGAGCTGTTTTTT	NA	TRBV24-1	TRBJ2-2	NA
CASTGTQGGEQYF	TGTGCCAGCACGGGTACCCAAGGTGGGGAGCAGTACTTC	NA	TRBV2	TRBJ2-7	NA
CATSRGTGVGSPLHF	TGTGCCACCAGCAGAGGGACAGGGGTGGGGTCACCCCTCCACTTT	few	TRBV15	TRBJ1-6	TRBD1
CASSWTGETEKLFF	TGCGCCAGCAGCTGGACAGGGGAGACAGAGAAACTGTTTTTT	NA	TRBV7-6	TRBJ1-4	TRBD1
CASSLAGGGGQYF	TGTGCCAGCAGCTTGGCGGGGGGCGGGGGGCAGTACTTC	NA	TRBV7-2	TRBJ2-7	TRBD2
CASSLPSRGAQETQYF	TGTGCCAGCAGTTTACCATCGAGGGGGGCACAAGAGACCCAGTACTTC	NA	TRBV9	TRBJ2-5	NA
CASSFVGGEAQYHGYTF	TGTGCCAGCAGCTTTGTCGGCGGGGAGGCCCAGTACCACGGCTACACCTTC	NA	TRBV7-6	TRBJ1-2	NA
CASSLVLNQPQHF	TGTGCCAGCAGCTTAGTACTTAATCAACCCCAGCATTTT	NA	TRBV7-6	TRBJ1-5	NA
CASRSAGGGTETQYF	TGTGCCAGCAGATCAGCGGGGGGGGGCACGGAGACCCAGTACTTC	NA	TRBV2	TRBJ2-5	TRBD2
CASSLAWTGNEKLFF	TGCGCCAGCAGCTTGGCCTGGACAGGGAATGAAAAACTGTTTTTT	NA	TRBV5-1	TRBJ1-4	TRBD1
CASSQKITGFYEQYF	TGTGCCAGCAGTCAGAAGATAACAGGGTTCTACGAGCAGTACTTC	many	TRBV6-2/TRBV6-3	TRBJ2-7	NA
CASRRPGQGITEAFF	TGTGCCAGCAGACGGCCGGGACAGGGCATCACTGAAGCTTTCTTT	NA	TRBV12-5	TRBJ1-1	TRBD1
CASRPRGGGRHEQYF	TGTGCCAGCAGACCCCGGGGGGGGGGGCGACACGAGCAGTACTTC	NA	TRBV25-1	TRBJ2-7	TRBD2
CASSSGGPTQETQYF	TGTGCCAGCAGCTCTGGCGGGCCAACACAAGAGACCCAGTACTTC	NA	TRBV5-4	TRBJ2-5	NA
CASGHGQGYNEQFF	TGTGCCAGCGGCCACGGACAGGGCTACAATGAGCAGTTCTTC	NA	TRBV2	TRBJ2-1	TRBD1
CASSLDRQKPSYGYTF	TGTGCCAGCAGCTTAGACCGACAGAAGCCGTCCTATGGCTACACCTTC	NA	TRBV7-3	TRBJ1-2	NA
CASTDRDSNQPQHF	TGTGCCAGCACCGACAGGGATAGCAATCAGCCCCAGCATTTT	NA	TRBV7-2	TRBJ1-5	TRBD1
CATNRGKGREILTDTQYF	TGTGCCACCAACAGAGGGAAAGGGAGGGAGATCCTCACAGATACGCAGTATTTT	many	TRBV7-8	TRBJ2-3	TRBD2
CASSGQNNQIKHF	TGTGCCAGCAGTGGACAGAACAATCAAATCAAGCATTTT	NA	TRBV7-3	TRBJ1-5	NA
CASSSAPSPPNFEQFF	TGTGCCAGCAGCTCGGCCCCTTCACCCCCCAACTTTGAGCAGTTCTTC	NA	TRBV7-2	TRBJ2-1	NA
CASSLKNRVYEQYTF	TGTGCCAGCAGCTTAAAGAACAGGGTTTACGAGCAGTACACCTTC	NA	TRBV7-7	TRBJ1-2	NA
CASSARGPGQLFF	TGTGCCAGCAGCGCCAGGGGGCCGGGGCAGCTGTTTTTT	NA	TRBV7-2	TRBJ2-2	TRBD1
CASSLTADEQTF	TGTGCCAGCAGCTTAACAGCAGATGAGCAGACCTTC	NA	TRBV2	TRBJ2-1	NA
CSAGVQGADIF	TGCAGTGCTGGGGTGCAGGGTGCTGACATCTTT	NA	TRBV20-1	TRBJ1-1	NA
CASSATGADNPPLHF	TGTGCCAGCAGCGCCACGGGAGCAGACAATCCCCCGCTTCACTTT	once	TRBV7-2	TRBJ1-6	NA
CAREGFGTGETQYF	TGTGCTAGAGAAGGTTTTGGGACAGGCGAGACCCAGTACTTC	NA	TRBV10-3	TRBJ2-5	TRBD1